These 25 T cell receptor beta chains were sequenced from one sample in a study of regulatory T cells in long-lasting Graves disease. Documented time point: newly diagnosed GD, antithyroid drugs for less than 3 months. RNA extracted from PBMCs served as the sequencing template. TCR beta libraries were built with iRepertoire HTBI primers and Arm-PCR of CDR3 regions. Each CDR3 protein gets one entry after TCRdb re-called the multiplex PCR reads with MiXCR. The sample includes approximately 350,000 distinct CDR3 sequences, about 12% of them seen just once. The same data also went into a second study, on T cells in Graves' hyperthyroidism and ophthalmopathy.

This specimen consisted of peripheral blood mononuclear cells (PBMCs), obtained at new diagnosis, from a patient treated with antithyroid drugs. The receptors originated from a woman between 18 and 30 years old with Graves disease.

This clonotype showed up many times. The rearrangement uses TRBV7-9 and TRBJ2-7; possibly TRBD1 for D (6 bases). The V end lost 3 bases, the J end lost 3 bases, and 15 bases lay between the germline ends. Germline assignment: CDR1 SEHNR and CDR2 FQNEAQ (reference sequence). This CDR3 comprises 15 residues. The CDR3 nucleotides are TGTGCCAGCAGCTTCTCAGTGGACAGCCACTACGAGCAGTACTTC. The encoded protein is CASSFSVDSHYEQYF. Together with reference TRBV7-9 and TRBJ2-7, the CDR3 gives the full variable domain: DTGVSQNPRHKITKRGQNVTFRCDPISEHNRLYWYRQTLGQGPEFLTYFQNEAQLEKSRLLSDRFSAERPKGSFSTLEIQRTEQGDSAMYLCASSFSVDSHYEQYFGPGTRLTVT.

The table lists this clonotype with many counts. This sequence joins TRBV20-1 and TRBJ1-2; D is unclear. Per the germline V gene, CDR1 is DFQATT and CDR2 is SNEGSKA (reference sequence). The CDR3 is 12 residues long. For the CDR3, the DNA is TGCATAACTTTCGACGGTTTCTATGGCTACACCTTC. It codes for CITFDGFYGYTF.

With respect to this clonotype: One end of the junction fails to match germline, which may point to a read error. This chain connects TRBV15 to TRBJ1-6, with D perhaps TRBD1 (5 bases). Per the germline V gene, CDR1 is LNHNV and CDR2 is YYDKDF (reference sequence). This CDR3 is built from 12 residues. The CDR3 region has the DNA TGTGTCACCAGCTCCAGGGATTCACCCCTCCACTTT. Encoded protein: CVTSSRDSPLHF.

This clonotype came up many times. This chain uses TRBV11-2 with TRBJ2-5; D gene unclear. Deletions cut 1 base from V and 5 bases from J, with 11 bases between. CDR3 length: 14 amino acids. CDR1 SGHAT and CDR2 FQNNGV come from the germline V gene. Written as DNA, the CDR3 is TGTGCCAGCAGCTTAGCGCCGGACGGGGAGACCCAGTACTTC. This gives the protein CASSLAPDGETQYF.

Ten or more counts support this clonotype. V usage is TRBV6-2 or TRBV6-3 and J usage is TRBJ2-5, with TRBD1 as a possible D gene (5 bases). In germline, CDR1 is MNHEY, CDR2 SVGEGT. V dropped 6 bases and J dropped 7 bases, with 15 bases sitting between them. The CDR3 spans 13 residues. The CDR3 protein is CASSSDRPATQYF. The DNA of the CDR3 is TGTGCCAGCAGCTCCGACAGACCGGCGACCCAGTACTTC.

This clonotype showed up many times. V is TRBV10-2 and J is TRBJ2-7, with 7 bases fitting TRBD2. V lost 3 bases, J lost 9 bases, and 17 bases stayed unmatched. The CDR3 is 16 amino acids. Germline lookup yields CDR1 WSHSY and CDR2 SAAADI. The CDR3 region has the DNA TGCGCCAGCAGTGACTCCTACGCGGGAGCCGGATTAGGGCAGTACTTC. Protein: CASSDSYAGAGLGQYF.

The CDR3 loop is CASSSMGTAYNSPLHF. CDR3 nucleotides: TGTGCCAGCAGTTCGATGGGGACAGCTTATAATTCACCCCTCCACTTT. This chain joins TRBV6-2 or TRBV6-3 and TRBJ1-6; 7 bases fit TRBD1. The CDR3 sequence is 16 residues long. The germline V gene has CDR1 MNHEY and CDR2 SVGEGT. V gave up 4 bases and J gave up 4 bases; unmatched junction bases: 7.

The J gene is TRBJ2-3, the V gene TRBV9, with TRBD2 matching over 13 bases. The CDR3 is made up of 20 amino acids. J was trimmed by 6 bases and V by 2 bases; bases with no gene match: 18. Germline loops: CDR1 SGDLS, CDR2 YYNGEE. Here the CDR3 DNA reads TGTGCCAGCAGCGTCGGAACCGGGACTAGCGGGGCCCTTATCTTCGATACGCAGTATTTT. Protein: CASSVGTGTSGALIFDTQYF.

The chain employs TRBV6-1 and TRBJ1-2, with a tentative D call TRBD1 (5 bases). V was shortened by 11 bases and J by 4 bases, with 17 bases between the two germline ends. The CDR3 contains 13 residues. CDR1 MNHNS and CDR2 SASEGT come from the germline V gene. The CDR3 reads CAGTGSMLYGYTF. The DNA of the CDR3 is TGTGCCGGAACAGGATCTATGCTCTATGGCTACACCTTC.

V is TRBV7-2 and J is TRBJ1-2, with 11 bases lining up with TRBD1. The CDR3 has 16 residues. J was trimmed by 0 bases and V by 6 bases; bases with no gene match: 6. Per germline, CDR1 SGHTA and CDR2 FQGNSA. The CDR3 region is CASRRTGGATNYGYTF. The DNA for the CDR3 is TGTGCCAGCAGGAGGACAGGGGGCGCGACTAACTATGGCTACACCTTC.

At least ten counts were recorded for this clonotype. The rearrangement uses TRBV20-1 and TRBJ2-3, with D uncertain. Trimming stripped 6 bases from V and 0 bases from J, with 16 bases between. In germline, CDR1 is DFQATT, CDR2 SNEGSKA (reference sequence). This CDR3 is built from 15 residues. In DNA form, the CDR3 reads TGCAGTGCGCATCAGGAGCTCCTTAGCACAGATACGCAGTATTTT. The encoded protein is CSAHQELLSTDTQYF.

This clonotype was seen at least ten times. V gene TRBV2 combines with J gene TRBJ2-3, with a tentative D call TRBD1 (5 bases). The ends were cut back, 1 base at V and 2 bases at J, with 7 bases in the middle. Germline lookup yields CDR1 SNHLY and CDR2 FYNNEI. The CDR3 totals 14 residues. Here the CDR3 DNA reads TGTGCCAGCAGTGAAGTGGGGCACACAGATACGCAGTATTTT. It translates to CASSEVGHTDTQYF.

The genes are TRBV19 and TRBJ2-3; TRBD2 aligns across 9 bases. Germline CDR1 and CDR2: LNHDA and SQIVND (reference sequence). The ends lost 5 bases at V and 4 bases at J; junction bases unmatched: 7. The CDR3 has 15 residues. This chain's CDR3 is CASSLLAGIADTQYF. The CDR3 bases are TGTGCCAGTAGTCTCCTAGCGGGAATCGCAGATACGCAGTATTTT. The variable domain in full, with the rest retrieved from reference TRBV19 and TRBJ2-3, is DGGITQSPKYLFRKEGQNVTLSCEQNLNHDAMYWYRQDPGQGLRLIYYSQIVNDFQKGDIAEGYSVSREKKESFPLTVTSAQKNPTAFYLCASSLLAGIADTQYFGPGTRLTVL.

This clonotype was seen at least ten times. The rearrangement links TRBV6-2 or TRBV6-3 to TRBJ2-3; D not resolved. Trimming pared 5 bases from V and 5 bases from J, leaving 20 bases between. CDR1 is MNHEY and CDR2 is SVGEGT in the germline V gene. This CDR3 has 16 residues. The CDR3 loop is CASSPTLRSALDTQYF. The CDR3 DNA reads TGTGCCAGCAGTCCGACTTTACGGTCAGCACTAGATACGCAGTATTTT.

The table lists this clonotype with a few counts. The chain couples TRBV5-6 to TRBJ1-1, with D possibly TRBD1 on 5 matching bases. CDR1 and CDR2 from the germline V gene are SGHDT and YYEEEE. Trimming took off 4 bases at V and 0 bases at J, with 10 bases between the two ends. The CDR3 length is 14 residues. CDR3 in amino acids: CASSIDRLNTEAFF. CDR3 in DNA: TGTGCCAGCAGCATAGACAGATTGAACACTGAAGCTTTCTTT.

Many counts were recorded for this clonotype. The chain recombines TRBV12-3 or TRBV12-4 with TRBJ1-3, with D hard to call. V lost 2 bases and J 5 bases, leaving 4 bases between the germline ends. This CDR3 contains 12 residues. This CDR3 is CASSLWRNTIYF. Here the CDR3 DNA reads TGTGCCAGCAGTTTATGGCGAAACACCATATATTTT.

This clonotype occurred many times. The gene calls are TRBV28 and TRBJ1-1; 7 bases map to TRBD1. V lost 5 bases, J lost 8 bases, and 5 bases stayed unmatched. The CDR3 spans 12 residues. Germline V gene sequence: CDR1 MDHEN, CDR2 SYDVKM. The CDR3 loop reads CASSLGTVEAFF. Here the CDR3 DNA reads TGTGCCAGCAGTCTAGGGACAGTCGAAGCTTTCTTT.

This clonotype was observed many times. This chain uses TRBV20-1 with TRBJ2-1, with D perhaps TRBD2 (7 bases). Germline-derived CDR1 and CDR2 are DFQATT and SNEGSKA (reference sequence). CDR3 length equals 15 residues. The V gene lost 3 bases and the J gene lost 6 bases, with 18 bases spanning the gap. This CDR3 is CSASLAGRGGNEQFF. Written as DNA, the CDR3 is TGCAGTGCTAGCTTAGCGGGCCGAGGGGGCAATGAGCAGTTCTTC.

The rearrangement joins TRBV5-1 to TRBJ2-1; 10 bases align to TRBD2. The CDR3 contains 19 residues. Losses at the gene ends were 0 bases for V and 4 bases for J; bases not matched to a gene: 13. CDR1 is SGHRS, CDR2 YFSETQ, per germline. The CDR3 spells CASSLAALAGVPRYNEQFF. Here the CDR3 DNA reads TGCGCCAGCAGCTTGGCCGCGCTAGCGGGGGTCCCCAGGTACAATGAGCAGTTCTTC. Together with reference TRBV5-1 and TRBJ2-1, the CDR3 gives the full variable domain: KAGVTQTPRYLIKTRGQQVTLSCSPISGHRSVSWYQQTPGQGLQFLFEYFSETQRNKGNFPGRFSGRQFSNSRSEMNVSTLELGDSALYLCASSLAALAGVPRYNEQFFGPGTRLTVL.

Regarding this clonotype: This may be a read error: a much more frequent sequence differs by one nucleotide. As the CDR3 is not closed by the conserved phenylalanine or tryptophan, this likely results from a read error. The chain recombines TRBV7-2 with TRBJ2-1; 10 positions agree with TRBD1. The DNA end is a closer match to TRBJ2-5, so the J assignment may be wrong. Germline loops: CDR1 SGHTA, CDR2 FQGNSA. This CDR3 spans 13 amino acids. This chain's CDR3 is CASSRDRGETQYL. CDR3 nucleotide sequence: TGTGCCAGCAGCCGGGACAGGGGTGAGACCCAGTACCTC.

This clonotype was observed at least ten times. V is TRBV5-1 and J is TRBJ2-2, with 7 bases aligning to TRBD2. J was trimmed by 1 base and V by 1 base; bases with no gene match: 4. Germline lookup yields CDR1 SGHRS and CDR2 YFSETQ. CDR3 size: 16 residues. The CDR3 DNA reads TGCGCCAGCAGCTTGCCTCCTAGCGGGAACACCGGGGAGCTGTTTTTT. Protein: CASSLPPSGNTGELFF.

This clonotype was counted at least ten times. The J gene is TRBJ1-4, the V gene TRBV4-1; D gene unclear. CDR1 MGHRA and CDR2 YSYEKL come from the germline V gene. V was shortened by 0 bases and J by 8 bases, with 13 bases between the two germline ends. This CDR3 contains 15 residues. The CDR3 DNA is TGCGCCAGCAGCCAAGATACGAGCAACCGGGAAAAACTGTTTTTT. Translating gives CASSQDTSNREKLFF.

In this sample, this clonotype turned up a few times. The chain combines TRBV20-1 with TRBJ2-5, with D uncertain. Germline V CDR1 and CDR2: DFQATT, SNEGSKA (reference sequence). This CDR3 comprises 16 residues. Trimming took 6 bases from V and 2 from J, leaving 22 bases between them. The CDR3 sequence is CSAPDALKIEQETQYF. The CDR3 bases are TGCAGTGCCCCTGACGCTCTCAAAATTGAACAAGAGACCCAGTACTTC.

This clonotype was detected many times. The V and J genes are TRBV6-2 or TRBV6-3 and TRBJ1-5, with 7 bases lining up with TRBD1. V dropped 0 bases and J dropped 4; count of bases not matched to a gene: 3. Germline V gene sequence: CDR1 MNHEY, CDR2 SVGEGT. This CDR3 comprises 15 residues. The CDR3 bases are TGTGCCAGCAGTTACTCGACACAGGGGAATCAGCCCCAGCATTTT. Translation: CASSYSTQGNQPQHF.

Many counts were recorded for this clonotype. The genes are TRBV7-2 and TRBJ2-3, with TRBD2 matching over 12 bases. The ends lost 5 bases at V and 4 bases at J; junction bases unmatched: 10. This CDR3 has 17 residues. Germline V gene lookup returns CDR1 SGHTA and CDR2 FQGNSA. In DNA form, the CDR3 reads TGTGCCAGCAGCCCCCTAGCGGGGGGGCCCGCGGCAGATACGCAGTATTTT. It codes for CASSPLAGGPAADTQYF.